The sequence of this TCR beta chain was determined in a study of blood T cell repertoires in COVID-19. Background on the study: The origin of the acute and convalescent COVID-19 samples was the United States, Italy and Spain. The analysed material was cDNA or gDNA that came from T cells, B-cell-depleted T cells, or PBMCs.

The length of the CDR3 is 15 residues. V dropped 0 bases and J dropped 4; count of bases not matched to a gene: 7. Germline CDR1 is SQVTM and CDR2 is ANQGSEA. In the source study's methods: The authors estimated nucleated cell counts from reference gene primer amplification. Generated by immunoSEQ multiplex PCR, the TCRdb table keeps only in-frame clones and is missing some. V and J calls and clone size come straight from that table; D and trimming were deduced from the DNA. The data show approximately 69,000 clones, about 81% seen once. This clonotype was sampled from a woman of 80 years or more with acute or convalescent COVID-19. The material sequenced was peripheral blood. The chain joins TRBV29-1 to TRBJ2-3; 7 nucleotides match TRBD2. The CDR3: CSVEDGGRAADTQYF. The CDR3 nucleotides read TGCAGCGTTGAAGACGGTGGGAGGGCGGCAGATACGCAGTATTTT.